This TCR beta chain was identified during a study of STAT5B mutations in CD4+ large granular lymphocyte leukemia. Sequencing was performed with immunoSEQ multiplex PCR; in TCRdb, only in-frame clones are kept and a portion is missing. The data contain just over 25,000 clones, 81% of them seen just once; the ten biggest clones take up 0.33%. Concerning this clone itself: The antigen is undetermined.

Regarding the study as a whole: Top patient clones used TRBV06 genes more often: 8/27 versus 2/35 in controls. Patient CD4-sorted repertoires stayed more clonal than healthy ones after leukemic-clone removal.

The CDR3 runs 12 residues. CDR1 and CDR2 (germline): SQVTM, ANQGSEA. V dropped 6 bases and J dropped 0 bases, with 8 bases sitting between them. This TCR derives from a human donor in good health. Sequenced material: CD4+ T cells from blood buffy coats. The chain uses TRBV29-1 and TRBJ1-1; no reliable D call. In nucleotides, the CDR3 is TGCAGCGTATCACAGTTGAACACTGAAGCTTTCTTT. Residues: CSVSQLNTEAFF.